The 28 T cell receptor beta chains below were found in one sample sequenced in a study of blood T cell repertoires in COVID-19. TCRdb's table, derived via immunoSEQ multiplex PCR, lists solely in-frame clones and lacks some. The sample has more than 300,000 clones; about 90% are singletons. The specimen sequenced was peripheral blood. The receptors stem from a woman aged 70-85 years with COVID-19, enrolled during active disease.

The chain carries TRBV7-2 and TRBJ1-2; 7 bases agree with TRBD1. Germline V CDR1 and CDR2: SGHTA, FQGNSA. The CDR3 is 13 amino acids. V lost 7 bases to trimming and J lost 5 bases; unmatched junction nucleotides: 7. The CDR3: CASTVTGNYGYTF. DNA for the CDR3: TGTGCCAGCACCGTGACAGGGAATTATGGCTACACCTTC.

The V call is TRBV12-5, the J call TRBJ1-5; TRBD1 matches at 10 bases. J gave up 6 bases and V 2 bases, and 16 bases lay outside the gene matches. The V gene's germline CDR1 is LGHNT and CDR2 FRNRAP. The CDR3 covers 19 residues. CDR3 sequence (DNA): TGTGCTAGTGGTTTGACCTTTGACGGGACAGGGGCTTTAGGTCAGCCCCAGCATTTT. Its translation: CASGLTFDGTGALGQPQHF.

This clone was observed once. V gene TRBV15 combines with J gene TRBJ1-2, with TRBD1 identical over 11 bases. Germline V gene sequence: CDR1 LNHNV, CDR2 YYDKDF (reference sequence). The CDR3 spans 15 residues. The trim removed 5 bases at V and 6 bases at J, leaving 8 bases unmatched. The CDR3 spells CATSGRDRGIDGYTF. DNA of the CDR3: TGTGCCACCAGCGGCCGGGACAGGGGGATCGATGGCTACACCTTC.

The CDR3 is CSVRQVPTDTQYF. As DNA, the CDR3 is TGCAGCGTCCGACAGGTCCCCACAGATACGCAGTATTTT. The J gene is TRBJ2-3, the V gene TRBV29-1; the D gene is possibly TRBD1 (6 bases). Trimming left V 6 bases short and J 2 bases short, with 12 bases between. This CDR3 has 13 residues. Germline assignment: CDR1 SQVTM and CDR2 ANQGSEA.

The chain couples TRBV6-6 to TRBJ1-2; unclear D gene. With 3 bases removed from V and 7 bases from J, the gap between germline ends came to 15 bases. From germline, CDR1 is MNHNY and CDR2 SVGAGI (reference sequence). The CDR3 covers 14 residues. The CDR3 protein is CASSYMEGSGGYTF. CDR3 nucleotides: TGTGCCAGCAGTTATATGGAGGGTAGCGGTGGCTACACCTTC.

This rearrangement joins TRBV5-1 to TRBJ1-1; TRBD1 might be the D (6 bases). V lost 4 bases to trimming and J lost 3 bases, with 13 bases between them. CDR1 is SGHRS and CDR2 is YFSETQ in the germline V gene. This CDR3 region has 14 residues. The CDR3 DNA is TGCGCCAGCAGCCCCGTTCAGGGGTACACTGAAGCTTTCTTT. Translation: CASSPVQGYTEAFF.

In its sample, this clone was seen a few times. The V call is TRBV7-2, the J call TRBJ2-7; the D is unclear. The CDR3 extends over 14 amino acids. Germline lookup yields CDR1 SGHTA and CDR2 FQGNSA. The V end was cut by 2 bases, the J end by 3 bases, with 11 bases between. The CDR3 reads CASSLIRDNYEQYF. CDR3 sequence (DNA): TGTGCCAGCAGCTTAATCCGAGACAACTACGAGCAGTACTTC.

The chain links TRBV29-1 to TRBJ2-7; perhaps TRBD2 as D (5 bases). Germline V gene data show CDR1 as SQVTM and CDR2 as ANQGSEA. This CDR3 region has 11 residues. V was trimmed by 1 base and J by 6 bases, leaving 7 bases between them. The CDR3 coding sequence is TGCAGCGTTGAAGTCGGGGTCGAGCAGTACTTC. This gives the protein CSVEVGVEQYF.

The J gene is TRBJ1-4, the V gene TRBV12-3 or TRBV12-4; D is ambiguous. The CDR3 is 13 amino acids. Trimming stripped 5 bases from V and 7 bases from J, with 11 bases between. Here the CDR3 reads CASSTSWSEKLFF. CDR3 DNA sequence: TGTGCCAGCAGTACTTCTTGGAGTGAAAAACTGTTTTTT.

The V gene is TRBV7-3, the J gene TRBJ2-3; 7 bases are shared with TRBD2. This CDR3 is 15 amino acids long. V was clipped by 4 bases and J by 4 bases; unmatched bases: 8. CDR1 and CDR2 (germline): SGHTA, FQGTGA. This CDR3 reads CASSSTGGSADTQYF. The CDR3 DNA follows: TGTGCCAGCAGCTCGACCGGGGGGAGCGCAGATACGCAGTATTTT.

A note on this clone: This specimen includes other DNA sequences encoding the same CDR3. The chain recombines TRBV7-2 with TRBJ2-5; D ambiguous. Trimming removed 5 bases at V and 1 base at J, with 5 bases between. The CDR3 runs 12 residues. Germline CDR1 SGHTA, CDR2 FQGNSA. CDR3 DNA: TGTGCCAGCAGCCCCTTCCAAGAGACCCAGTACTTC. This encodes CASSPFQETQYF.

This chain links TRBV4-3 with TRBJ1-5; a possible D gene is TRBD1 (5 bases). This CDR3 has 14 amino acids. Trimming left V 1 base short and J 6 bases short, with 10 bases between. The germline gives CDR1 LGHNA, CDR2 YSLEER. The CDR3 sequence: CASSQVQGSQPQHF. The CDR3 bases are TGCGCCAGCAGCCAAGTCCAGGGTAGTCAGCCCCAGCATTTT.

V and J are TRBV25-1 and TRBJ2-7; possibly TRBD1 for D (5 bases). Germline CDR1 is MGHDK and CDR2 is SYGVNS. The CDR3 totals 13 residues. Between the trimmed V and J ends, which lost 4 bases and 3 bases, there was a span of 10 bases. The CDR3 spells CASSAGLLYEQYF. The CDR3 DNA reads TGTGCCAGCAGTGCAGGGCTACTCTACGAGCAGTACTTC.

The chain combines TRBV7-2 with TRBJ1-2, with D perhaps TRBD1 (6 bases). CDR3 length: 12 amino acids. Trimming removed 8 bases at V and 3 bases at J, with 10 bases between. Germline V gives CDR1 SGHTA, CDR2 FQGNSA. The CDR3 region has the DNA TGTGCCAGCGCCCCAGGGGACTATGGCTACACCTTC. Residues: CASAPGDYGYTF.

This clone was detected only a few times. V is TRBV6-5 and J is TRBJ1-5; no clear D gene. The CDR3 is made up of 15 amino acids. Looked up from germline, CDR1 is MNHEY and CDR2 is SVGAGI. Trimming removed 2 bases at V and 2 bases at J, with 10 bases between. The CDR3 is CASSYGLGGNQPQHF. The CDR3 DNA reads TGTGCCAGCAGTTACGGGCTGGGCGGCAATCAGCCCCAGCATTTT.

The chain joins TRBV29-1 to TRBJ1-1; TRBD1 agrees at 8 bases. CDR3 length: 13 amino acids. Germline V gene data show CDR1 as SQVTM and CDR2 as ANQGSEA. V shed 7 bases, J shed 1 base, and the junction held 5 bases outside the gene matches. The CDR3 loop reads CSAKTGENTEAFF. The CDR3 region has the DNA TGCAGCGCTAAGACAGGGGAGAACACTGAAGCTTTCTTT.

J is TRBJ2-7 and V is TRBV9, with a possible D match to TRBD1 (5 bases). The CDR3 length is 15 residues. Germline CDR1 is SGDLS and CDR2 is YYNGEE. With 2 bases removed from V and 2 bases from J, the gap between germline ends came to 14 bases. The DNA of the CDR3 is TGTGCCAGCAGCGTTGGACAAGGCGCTCCCTACGAGCAGTACTTC. Residues: CASSVGQGAPYEQYF. Full variable domain (outside the CDR3, taken from reference TRBV9 and TRBJ2-7): DSGVTQTPKHLITATGQRVTLRCSPRSGDLSVYWYQQSLDQGLQFLIQYYNGEERAKGNILERFSAQQFPDLHSELNLSSLELGDSALYFCASSVGQGAPYEQYFGPGTRLTVT.

The chain uses TRBV4-3 and TRBJ1-2; possible D gene TRBD1, 5 bases. The ends were cut back, 0 bases at V and 4 bases at J, with 15 bases in the middle. The germline gives CDR1 LGHNA, CDR2 YSLEER. The CDR3 sequence is 16 residues long. CDR3 region: CASSQDQTDSVYGYTF. CDR3 nucleotides: TGCGCCAGCAGCCAAGATCAAACAGACAGTGTCTATGGCTACACCTTC.

This clone appeared a few times. This chain connects TRBV9 to TRBJ2-1, with 7 bases that match TRBD2. V trimming: 5 bases; J trimming: 8 bases; junction bases outside the gene matches: 4. The length of the CDR3 is 12 residues. Germline lookup yields CDR1 SGDLS and CDR2 YYNGEE. The DNA for the CDR3 is TGTGCCAGCAGAGGACTAGGCGATGAGCAGTTCTTC. This encodes CASRGLGDEQFF.

The V call is TRBV5-3, the J call TRBJ1-4, with a possible D match to TRBD1 (6 bases). TRBV5-3 counts as an open reading frame of uncertain function. Trimming took 1 base from V and 7 from J, leaving 14 bases between them. This CDR3 has 15 amino acids. CDR3 protein: CARSLIGQGFEKLFF. CDR3 sequence (DNA): TGTGCCAGAAGCTTGATAGGGCAGGGGTTTGAAAAACTGTTTTTT.

This clone has a single count. The V call is TRBV9, the J call TRBJ1-4, with D possibly being TRBD1 (5 bases). This CDR3 has 15 amino acids. CDR1 is SGDLS, CDR2 YYNGEE, per germline. V lost 2 bases, J lost 7 bases, and 15 bases lay in between. The CDR3 is CASSVGGTTSEKLFF. The CDR3 DNA is TGTGCCAGCAGCGTCGGGGGTACCACGAGTGAAAAACTGTTTTTT.

The V gene is TRBV28, the J gene TRBJ2-7, with D tentatively TRBD1 (6 bases). The germline V gene has CDR1 MDHEN and CDR2 SYDVKM. This CDR3 has 15 amino acids. Trimming stripped 6 bases from V and 1 base from J, with 16 bases between. The CDR3 region is CASSHTGNWSYEQYF. The CDR3 DNA sequence: TGTGCCAGCAGCCACACAGGGAATTGGTCCTACGAGCAGTACTTC.

This clone was seen a single time. The V and J genes are TRBV28 and TRBJ1-2; TRBD1 agrees at 9 bases. V lost 1 base to trimming and J lost 5 bases; unmatched junction nucleotides: 11. Germline-derived CDR1 and CDR2 are MDHEN and SYDVKM. The CDR3 loop spans 17 amino acids. The CDR3 DNA is TGTGCCAGCAGTTTATCGTTACAGGGGGCGCAGTTATATGGCTACACCTTC. It specifies CASSLSLQGAQLYGYTF.

This chain links TRBV19 with TRBJ1-2, with 8 bases that match TRBD1. This CDR3 region has 15 residues. CDR1 is LNHDA, CDR2 SQIVND, per germline (reference sequence). V trimming: 4 bases; J trimming: 9 bases; junction bases outside the gene matches: 13. In nucleotides, the CDR3 is TGTGCCAGTAGTACCCAGACAGGGGCGGTAGTAAGCTACACCTTC. This translates into CASSTQTGAVVSYTF.

The V and J genes are TRBV5-4 and TRBJ2-7, with TRBD1 matching over 11 bases. Germline V lookup: CDR1 SGHNT, CDR2 YYREEE (reference sequence). The J segment lost 4 bases and the V segment lost 2 bases, leaving 5 bases of the junction unmatched. There are 15 residues in the CDR3. Here the CDR3 DNA reads TGTGCCAGCAGCTTAGACGGGACAGGGGGGTACGAGCAGTACTTC. It is translated as CASSLDGTGGYEQYF.

The V gene is TRBV4-1, the J gene TRBJ1-4; D is possibly TRBD1 (6 bases). CDR1 is MGHRA and CDR2 is YSYEKL in the germline V gene. Trimming pared 1 base from V and 4 bases from J, leaving 10 bases between. This CDR3 is built from 15 residues. DNA for the CDR3: TGCGCCAGCAGCCAAGGACAGGCCTTTAATGAAAAACTGTTTTTT. Protein product: CASSQGQAFNEKLFF.

The chain joins TRBV28 to TRBJ1-1, with 8 positions matching TRBD1. With V trimmed by 6 bases and J by 11 bases, 14 bases remained unmatched. This CDR3 is built from 14 residues. The germline CDR1 and CDR2 sequences are MDHEN and SYDVKM. The CDR3 DNA sequence: TGTGCCAGCAGCTCTCAGGGGGCGGGGGAGAGGGCTTTCTTT. Its translation is CASSSQGAGERAFF.

This chain joins TRBV7-2 and TRBJ2-3; no clear D gene. Trimming took 4 bases from V and 5 from J, leaving 4 bases between them. CDR3 length: 11 residues. From germline, CDR1 is SGHTA and CDR2 FQGNSA. The CDR3 reads CASSSLDTQYF. CDR3 in DNA: TGTGCCAGCAGCTCCTTAGATACGCAGTATTTT.